This T cell receptor (beta chain) appears in the sequencing data of a study of post-analysis software for immune sequencing data. Whole-study context: There were relapsing-remitting, secondary progressive and progressive-relapsing multiple sclerosis among the disease courses included. General observations from the study: Controls had lower frequencies than patients of about five TRBV segments, which included TRBV5-6, TRBV5-1 and TRBV20-1. Normalized Chao1 diversity in multiple sclerosis patients fell significantly below that of controls. Co-batched samples clustered tightly together by F measure.

The library was made from cDNA and included unique molecular identifiers. The source material, about 0.9 to 10 million T cells, gave rise to 400,000 to 600,000 cDNA molecules. TCRdb itself ran the PCR reads through MiXCR, one entry per CDR3 protein. The repertoire holds a few hundred thousand distinct CDR3 sequences, with around a third as singletons. After removal of 4 bases from V and 0 bases from J, the junction contained 4 bases not matched to a gene. CDR1 is SGDLS, CDR2 YYNGEE, per germline. This CDR3 has 15 residues. This clonotype came up a few times. Its antigen is unidentified. The chain couples TRBV9 to TRBJ2-7; TRBD2 aligns across 10 bases. Input material: blood. This TCR derives from a girl aged 2 to 17 with multiple sclerosis. In DNA form, the CDR3 reads TGTGCCAGCAGCCCAAGCGGGGGGGCCTCCTACGAGCAGTACTTC. It yields the protein CASSPSGGASYEQYF.